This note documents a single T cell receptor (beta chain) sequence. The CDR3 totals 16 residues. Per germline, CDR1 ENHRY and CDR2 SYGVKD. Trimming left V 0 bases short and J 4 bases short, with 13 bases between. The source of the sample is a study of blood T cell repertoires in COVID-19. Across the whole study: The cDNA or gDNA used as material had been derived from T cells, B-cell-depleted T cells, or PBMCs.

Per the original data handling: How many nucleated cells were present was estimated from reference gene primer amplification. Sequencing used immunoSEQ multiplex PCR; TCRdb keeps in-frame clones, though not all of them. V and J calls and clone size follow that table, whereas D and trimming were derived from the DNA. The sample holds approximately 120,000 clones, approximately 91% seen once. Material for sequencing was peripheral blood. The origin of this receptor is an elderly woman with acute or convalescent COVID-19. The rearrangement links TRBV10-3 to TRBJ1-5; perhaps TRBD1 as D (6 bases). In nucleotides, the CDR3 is TGTGCCATCAGTGAGTCGGGGGGGCAGGGAAATCAGCCCCAGCATTTT. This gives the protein CAISESGGQGNQPQHF.